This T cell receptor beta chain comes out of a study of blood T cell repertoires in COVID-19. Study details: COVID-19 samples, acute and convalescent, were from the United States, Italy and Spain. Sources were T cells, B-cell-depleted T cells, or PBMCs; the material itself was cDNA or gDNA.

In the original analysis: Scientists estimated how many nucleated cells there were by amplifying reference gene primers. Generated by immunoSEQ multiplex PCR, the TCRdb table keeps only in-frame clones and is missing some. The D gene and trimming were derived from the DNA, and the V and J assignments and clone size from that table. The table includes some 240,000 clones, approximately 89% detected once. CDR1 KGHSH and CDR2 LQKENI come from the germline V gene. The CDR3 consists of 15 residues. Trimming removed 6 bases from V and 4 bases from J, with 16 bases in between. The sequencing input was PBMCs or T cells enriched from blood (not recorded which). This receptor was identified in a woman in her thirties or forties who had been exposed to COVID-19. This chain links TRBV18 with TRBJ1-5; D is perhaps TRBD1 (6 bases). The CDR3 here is CASSQGQGKNQPQHF. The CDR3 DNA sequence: TGTGCCAGCTCCCAGGGGCAGGGGAAGAATCAGCCCCAGCATTTT.